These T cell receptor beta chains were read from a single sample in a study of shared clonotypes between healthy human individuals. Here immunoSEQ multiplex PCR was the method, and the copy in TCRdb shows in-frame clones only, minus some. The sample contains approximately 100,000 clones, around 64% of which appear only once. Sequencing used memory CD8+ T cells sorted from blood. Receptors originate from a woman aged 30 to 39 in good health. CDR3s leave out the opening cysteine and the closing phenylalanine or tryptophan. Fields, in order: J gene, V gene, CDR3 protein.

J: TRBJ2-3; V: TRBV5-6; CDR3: ASSWGTGRVVDTQY
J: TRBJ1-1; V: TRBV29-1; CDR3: SVGKGENTEAF
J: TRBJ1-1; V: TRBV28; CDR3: ASSSQDIMNTEAF
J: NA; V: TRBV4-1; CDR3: ASSLEFGSSYEQY
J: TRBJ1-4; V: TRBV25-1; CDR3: ASSTSGQASTNEKLF
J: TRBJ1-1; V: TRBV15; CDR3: ATSAVARGLTEAF
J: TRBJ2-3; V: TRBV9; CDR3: ASSAAGVLVGFTDTQY
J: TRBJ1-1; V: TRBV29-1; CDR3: SDSGPLGTEAF
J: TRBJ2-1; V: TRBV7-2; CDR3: ASSLVASGGREF
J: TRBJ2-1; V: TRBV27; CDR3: ASSSIAGEFYNEQF
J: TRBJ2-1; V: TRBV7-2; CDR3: ASSFLRGHPGYNEQF
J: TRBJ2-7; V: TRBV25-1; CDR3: ASSEVSYEQY
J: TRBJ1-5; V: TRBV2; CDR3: ASSERLLRKINQPQH
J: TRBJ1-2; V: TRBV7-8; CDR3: ASSFGDYGYT
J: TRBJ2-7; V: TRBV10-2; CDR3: ASSESDVKQY
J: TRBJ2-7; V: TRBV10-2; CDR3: ASSEQVTLSGSGFEQY
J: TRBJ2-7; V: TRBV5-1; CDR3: ASSLAIAGEQY
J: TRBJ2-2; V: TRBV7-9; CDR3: ASSRNLAGTYTGELF
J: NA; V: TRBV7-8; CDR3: ASSHTPFSGRSYEQY
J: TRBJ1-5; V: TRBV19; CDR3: ASNGIYSNQPQH
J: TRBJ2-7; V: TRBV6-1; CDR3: ASSVMDRSYEQY
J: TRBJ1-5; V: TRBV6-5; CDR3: ASSPIREIGQPQH
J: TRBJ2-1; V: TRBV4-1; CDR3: ASSAPLGLAGDEQF
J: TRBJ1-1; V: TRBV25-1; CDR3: ASSGDRGGTEAF
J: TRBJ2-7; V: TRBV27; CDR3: ASKRGTGYEQY
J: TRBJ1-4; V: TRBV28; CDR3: ASSPGMKVREKLF
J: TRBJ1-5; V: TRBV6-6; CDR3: ASSQSNQPQH
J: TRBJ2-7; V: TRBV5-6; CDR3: ASSLLAGVGVGEQY
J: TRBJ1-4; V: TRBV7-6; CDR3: ASTQFFAWDNEKLF
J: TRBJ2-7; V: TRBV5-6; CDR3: ASSLWVCGCPRSYEQY
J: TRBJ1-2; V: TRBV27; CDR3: ASSGGALDTGYT
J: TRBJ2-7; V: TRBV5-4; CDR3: ASSLAPDFFGSYEQY
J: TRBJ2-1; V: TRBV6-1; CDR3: ASSESPSGRNNEQF
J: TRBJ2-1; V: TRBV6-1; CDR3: ASSEASGRADEQF
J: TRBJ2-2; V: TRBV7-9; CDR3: ASSPDRGNTGELF
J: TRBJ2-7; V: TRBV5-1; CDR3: ASSSGSSGYEQY
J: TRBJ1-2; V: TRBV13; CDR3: ASSLGQGGYGYT
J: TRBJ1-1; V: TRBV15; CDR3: ATSQELKVGTWPF
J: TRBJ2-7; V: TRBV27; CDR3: ASSPGTGGEQY
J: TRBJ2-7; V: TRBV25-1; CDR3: ASSDSPHMDRGDEQY
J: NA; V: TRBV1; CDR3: TSKARGLYEQY